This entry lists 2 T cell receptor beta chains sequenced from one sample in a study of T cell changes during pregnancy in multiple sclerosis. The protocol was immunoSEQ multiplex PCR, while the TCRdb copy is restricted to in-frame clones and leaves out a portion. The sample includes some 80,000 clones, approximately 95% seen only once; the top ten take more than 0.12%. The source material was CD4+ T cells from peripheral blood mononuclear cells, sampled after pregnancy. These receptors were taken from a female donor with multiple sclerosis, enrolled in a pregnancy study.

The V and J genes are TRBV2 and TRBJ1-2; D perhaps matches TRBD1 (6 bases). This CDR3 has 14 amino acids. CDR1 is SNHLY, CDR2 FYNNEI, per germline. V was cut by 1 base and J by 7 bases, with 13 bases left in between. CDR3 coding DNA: TGTGCCAGCAGTGAAGTTCAGGGGCGCGCTGGCTACACCTTC. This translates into CASSEVQGRAGYTF.

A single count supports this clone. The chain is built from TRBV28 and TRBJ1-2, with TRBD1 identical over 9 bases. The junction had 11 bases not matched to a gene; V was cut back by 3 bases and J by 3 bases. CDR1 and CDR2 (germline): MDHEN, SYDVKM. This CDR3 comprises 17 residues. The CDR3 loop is CASSLFPATGGDYGYTF. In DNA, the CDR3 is TGTGCCAGCAGTTTGTTCCCCGCGACAGGGGGGGACTATGGCTACACCTTC.